This TCR beta chain was sequenced in a study of T cell repertoires in cytomegalovirus infection. Background on the study: CMV infection plus the matching HLA type was flagged by public TCR beta signatures.

Overall study results and limits: Identification of carriers of CMV plus the relevant HLA was performed using cumulative public TCR beta family frequency. Dominant in the ex vivo response were TCR beta clonotypes restricted by HLA-C and specific for CMV.

Each CDR3 protein gets one entry after TCRdb re-called the reads with MiXCR. The sample includes about 680,000 distinct CDR3 sequences, 24% seen only once; the top ten take around 7.6%. This clonotype was counted at least ten times. No antigen is known for it. This clonotype was sampled from a human donor in good health (CMV status not recorded). Some clones in this sample may be carry-over from other donors' samples. The sequenced material came from CD8+ T cells from PBMCs.

The CDR3 loop is CAISETEGTDTQYF. Here the CDR3 DNA reads TGTGCCATCAGTGAGACGGAGGGGACAGATACGCAGTATTTT. J is TRBJ2-3 and V is TRBV10-3; weak D call: TRBD2 (6 bases). Trimming took 2 bases from V and 3 from J, leaving 9 bases between them. The CDR3 runs to 14 residues. Germline CDR1 is ENHRY and CDR2 is SYGVKD.